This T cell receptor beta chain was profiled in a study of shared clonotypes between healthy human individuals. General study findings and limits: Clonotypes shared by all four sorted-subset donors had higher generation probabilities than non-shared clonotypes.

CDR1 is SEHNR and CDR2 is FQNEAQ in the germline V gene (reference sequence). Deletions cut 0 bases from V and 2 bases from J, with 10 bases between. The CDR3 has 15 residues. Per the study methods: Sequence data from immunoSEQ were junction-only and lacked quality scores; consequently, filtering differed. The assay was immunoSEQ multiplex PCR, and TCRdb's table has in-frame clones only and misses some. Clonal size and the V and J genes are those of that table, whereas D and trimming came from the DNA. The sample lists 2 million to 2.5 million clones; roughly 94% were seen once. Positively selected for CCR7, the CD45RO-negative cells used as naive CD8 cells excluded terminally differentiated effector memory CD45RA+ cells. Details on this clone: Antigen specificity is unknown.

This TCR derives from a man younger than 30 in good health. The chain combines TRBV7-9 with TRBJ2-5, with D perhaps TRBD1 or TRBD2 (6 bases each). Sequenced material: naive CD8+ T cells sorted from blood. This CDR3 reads CASSLARGEQETQYF. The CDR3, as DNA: TGTGCCAGCAGCTTAGCTAGGGGGGAACAAGAGACCCAGTACTTC.